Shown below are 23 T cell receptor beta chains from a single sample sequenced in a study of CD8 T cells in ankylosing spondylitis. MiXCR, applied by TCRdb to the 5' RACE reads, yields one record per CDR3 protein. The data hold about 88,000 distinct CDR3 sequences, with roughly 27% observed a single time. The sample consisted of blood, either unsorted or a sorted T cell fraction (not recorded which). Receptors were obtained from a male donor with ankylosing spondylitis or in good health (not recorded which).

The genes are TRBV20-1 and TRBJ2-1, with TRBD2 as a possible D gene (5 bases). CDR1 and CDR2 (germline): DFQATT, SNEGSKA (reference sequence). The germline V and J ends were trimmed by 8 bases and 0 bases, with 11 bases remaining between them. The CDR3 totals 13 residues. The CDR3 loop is CSTQRSSYNEQFF. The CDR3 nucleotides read TGCAGTACTCAGCGGAGCTCCTACAATGAGCAGTTCTTC.

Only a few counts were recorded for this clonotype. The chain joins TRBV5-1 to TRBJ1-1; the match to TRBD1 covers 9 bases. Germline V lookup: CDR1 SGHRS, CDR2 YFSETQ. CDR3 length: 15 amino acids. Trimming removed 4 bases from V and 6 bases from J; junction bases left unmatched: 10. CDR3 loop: CASSHSTGGSSEAFF. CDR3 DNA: TGCGCCAGCAGCCACTCGACAGGGGGGAGCTCTGAAGCTTTCTTT.

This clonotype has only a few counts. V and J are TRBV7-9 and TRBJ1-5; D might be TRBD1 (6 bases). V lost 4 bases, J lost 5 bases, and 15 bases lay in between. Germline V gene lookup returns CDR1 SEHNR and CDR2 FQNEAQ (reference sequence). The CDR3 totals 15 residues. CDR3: CASSSQGLRDQPQHF. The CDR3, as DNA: TGTGCCAGCAGCTCCCAGGGGCTACGCGATCAGCCCCAGCATTTT.

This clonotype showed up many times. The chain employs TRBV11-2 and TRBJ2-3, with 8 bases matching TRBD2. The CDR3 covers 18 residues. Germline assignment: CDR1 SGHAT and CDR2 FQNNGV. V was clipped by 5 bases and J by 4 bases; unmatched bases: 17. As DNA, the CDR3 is TGTGCCAGCAGCCGCCTAAGTGGGGCTAGCGGGTTTCCAGATACGCAGTATTTT. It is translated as CASSRLSGASGFPDTQYF.

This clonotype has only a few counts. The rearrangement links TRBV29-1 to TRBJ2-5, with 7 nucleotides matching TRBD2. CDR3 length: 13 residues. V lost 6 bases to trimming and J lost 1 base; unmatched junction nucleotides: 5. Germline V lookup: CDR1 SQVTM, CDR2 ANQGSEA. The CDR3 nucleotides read TGCAGCGTCTATGGCGGGAGCCAAGAGACCCAGTACTTC. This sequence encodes CSVYGGSQETQYF.

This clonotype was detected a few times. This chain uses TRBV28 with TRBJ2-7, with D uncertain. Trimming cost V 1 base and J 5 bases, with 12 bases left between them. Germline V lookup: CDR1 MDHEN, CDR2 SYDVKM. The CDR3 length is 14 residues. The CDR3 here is CASSLLGRSHEQYV. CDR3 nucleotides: TGTGCCAGCAGTTTATTGGGCAGGAGCCACGAGCAGTACGTC.

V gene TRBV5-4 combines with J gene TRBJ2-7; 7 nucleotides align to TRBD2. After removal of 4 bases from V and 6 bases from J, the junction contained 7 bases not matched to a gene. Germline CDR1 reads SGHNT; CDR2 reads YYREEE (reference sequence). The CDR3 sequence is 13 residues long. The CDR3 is CASSTRLAREQYF. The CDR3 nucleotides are TGTGCCAGCAGCACTAGACTAGCTCGCGAGCAGTACTTC.

CDR3 amino acids: CASSPRLQGATNEKLFF. CDR3 DNA: TGTGCCAGCTCACCACGCCTACAGGGAGCAACTAATGAAAAACTGTTTTTT. This sequence joins TRBV18 and TRBJ1-4, with D perhaps matching TRBD1 (6 bases). The CDR3 is 17 amino acids. Germline CDR1 KGHSH, CDR2 LQKENI. With 1 base removed from V and 0 bases from J, the gap between germline ends came to 12 bases.

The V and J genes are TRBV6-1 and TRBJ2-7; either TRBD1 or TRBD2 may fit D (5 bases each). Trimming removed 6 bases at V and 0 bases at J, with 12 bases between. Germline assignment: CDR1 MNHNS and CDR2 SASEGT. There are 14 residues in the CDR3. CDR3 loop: CASRGRSPSYEQYV. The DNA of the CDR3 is TGTGCCAGCAGGGGACGTTCGCCCTCCTACGAGCAGTACGTC.

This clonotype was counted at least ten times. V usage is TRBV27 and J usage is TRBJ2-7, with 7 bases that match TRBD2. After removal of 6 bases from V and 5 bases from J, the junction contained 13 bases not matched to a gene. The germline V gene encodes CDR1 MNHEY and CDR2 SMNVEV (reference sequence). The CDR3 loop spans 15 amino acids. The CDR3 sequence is CASSPTWGGENEQYF. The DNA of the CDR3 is TGTGCCAGCAGCCCAACATGGGGGGGAGAGAACGAGCAGTACTTC.

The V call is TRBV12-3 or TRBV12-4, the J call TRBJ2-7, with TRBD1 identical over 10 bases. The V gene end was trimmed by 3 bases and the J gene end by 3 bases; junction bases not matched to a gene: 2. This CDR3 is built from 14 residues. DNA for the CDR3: TGTGCCAGCAGTTTGAGGGACAGGGGCTACGAGCAGTACTTC. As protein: CASSLRDRGYEQYF.

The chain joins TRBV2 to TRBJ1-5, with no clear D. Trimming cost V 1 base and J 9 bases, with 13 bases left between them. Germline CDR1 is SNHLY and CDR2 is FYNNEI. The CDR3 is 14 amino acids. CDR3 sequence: CASSEEGKGLPQHF. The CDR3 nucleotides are TGTGCCAGCAGTGAAGAGGGCAAAGGGCTGCCCCAGCATTTT.

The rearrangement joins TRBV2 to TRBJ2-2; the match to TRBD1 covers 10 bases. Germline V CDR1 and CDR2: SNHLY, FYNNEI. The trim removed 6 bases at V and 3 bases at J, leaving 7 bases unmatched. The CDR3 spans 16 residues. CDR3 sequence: CASSLRQGADTGELFF. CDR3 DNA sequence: TGTGCCAGCAGCTTACGACAGGGGGCCGACACCGGGGAGCTGTTTTTT.

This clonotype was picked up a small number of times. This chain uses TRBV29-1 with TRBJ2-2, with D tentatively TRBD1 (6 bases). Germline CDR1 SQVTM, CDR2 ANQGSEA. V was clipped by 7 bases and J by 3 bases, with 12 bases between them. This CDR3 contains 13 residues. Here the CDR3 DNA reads TGCAGCGGCCACAGGGCGGACACCGGGGAGCTGTTTTTT. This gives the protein CSGHRADTGELFF.

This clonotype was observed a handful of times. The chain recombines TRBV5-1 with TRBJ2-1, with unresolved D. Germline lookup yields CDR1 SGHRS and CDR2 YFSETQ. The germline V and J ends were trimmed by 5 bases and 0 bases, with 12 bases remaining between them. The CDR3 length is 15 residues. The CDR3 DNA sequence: TGCGCCAGCAGTCGCGACGCGAGCTCCTACAATGAGCAGTTCTTC. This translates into CASSRDASSYNEQFF. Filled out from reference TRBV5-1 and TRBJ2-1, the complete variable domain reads KAGVTQTPRYLIKTRGQQVTLSCSPISGHRSVSWYQQTPGQGLQFLFEYFSETQRNKGNFPGRFSGRQFSNSRSEMNVSTLELGDSALYLCASSRDASSYNEQFFGPGTRLTVL.

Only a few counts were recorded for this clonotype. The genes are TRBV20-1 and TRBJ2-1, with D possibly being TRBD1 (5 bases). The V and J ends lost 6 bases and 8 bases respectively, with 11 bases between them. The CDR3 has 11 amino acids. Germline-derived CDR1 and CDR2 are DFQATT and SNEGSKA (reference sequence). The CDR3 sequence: CSASRGDEQFF. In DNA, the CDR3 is TGCAGTGCGTCTAGGGGCGATGAGCAGTTCTTC.

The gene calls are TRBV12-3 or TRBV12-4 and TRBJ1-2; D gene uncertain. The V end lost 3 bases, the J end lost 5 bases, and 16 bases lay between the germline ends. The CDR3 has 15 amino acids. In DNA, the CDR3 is TGTGCCAGCAGTTTTTTTCTTGGGTCTTCATATGGCTACACCTTC. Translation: CASSFFLGSSYGYTF.

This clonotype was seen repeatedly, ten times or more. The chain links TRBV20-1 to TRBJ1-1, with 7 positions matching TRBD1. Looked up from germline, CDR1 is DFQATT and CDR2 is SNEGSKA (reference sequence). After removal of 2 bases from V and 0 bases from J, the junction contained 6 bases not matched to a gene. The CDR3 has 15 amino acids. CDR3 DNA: TGCAGTGCTAGAACAGGGGCGGAGGTGAACACTGAAGCTTTCTTT. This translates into CSARTGAEVNTEAFF.

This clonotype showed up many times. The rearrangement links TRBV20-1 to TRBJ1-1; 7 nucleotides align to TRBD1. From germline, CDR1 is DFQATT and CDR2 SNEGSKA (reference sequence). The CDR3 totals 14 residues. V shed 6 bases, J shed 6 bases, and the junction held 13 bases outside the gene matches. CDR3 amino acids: CSASRDSLKAEAFF. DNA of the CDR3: TGCAGTGCCTCGCGGGACAGCTTAAAGGCTGAAGCTTTCTTT.

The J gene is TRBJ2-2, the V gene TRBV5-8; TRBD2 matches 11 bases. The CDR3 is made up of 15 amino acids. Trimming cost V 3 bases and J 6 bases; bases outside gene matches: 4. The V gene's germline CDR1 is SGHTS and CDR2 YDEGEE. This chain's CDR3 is CASSYGTSGAGELFF. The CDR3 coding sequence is TGTGCCAGCAGCTACGGGACTAGCGGCGCCGGGGAGCTGTTTTTT.

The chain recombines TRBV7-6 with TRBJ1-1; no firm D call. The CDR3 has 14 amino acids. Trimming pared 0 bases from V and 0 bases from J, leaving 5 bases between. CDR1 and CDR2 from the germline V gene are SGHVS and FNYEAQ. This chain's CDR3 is CASSLAALNTEAFF. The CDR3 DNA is TGTGCCAGCAGCTTAGCGGCCTTGAACACTGAAGCTTTCTTT.

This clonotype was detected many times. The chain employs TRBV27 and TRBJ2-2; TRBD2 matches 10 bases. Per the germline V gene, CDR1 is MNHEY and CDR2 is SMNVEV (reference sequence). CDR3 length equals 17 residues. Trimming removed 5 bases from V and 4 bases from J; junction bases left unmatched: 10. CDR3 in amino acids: CASSLTQSGRATGELFF. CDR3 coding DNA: TGTGCCAGCAGTCTAACTCAAAGCGGGAGGGCCACCGGGGAGCTGTTTTTT.

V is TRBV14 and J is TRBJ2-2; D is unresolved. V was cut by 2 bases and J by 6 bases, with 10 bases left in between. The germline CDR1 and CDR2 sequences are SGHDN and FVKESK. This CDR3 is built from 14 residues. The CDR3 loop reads CASSQLRRAGELFF. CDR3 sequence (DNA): TGTGCCAGCAGCCAACTGAGGAGAGCCGGGGAGCTGTTTTTT.